This T cell receptor beta chain was retrieved from a study of T cells in Graves' hyperthyroidism and ophthalmopathy. It was RNA transcripts that yielded the amplified TCR beta CDR3 regions. Carried out on the TCR CDR3, a first-round RT-PCR used the HTBI primer set. TCRdb passed the multiplex PCR reads through MiXCR, listing each CDR3 protein once. The sample includes hundreds of thousands of distinct CDR3 sequences, around 15% of them seen just once. This clonotype was detected a few times. No antigen is known for it. The CDR3 loop spans 16 amino acids. Germline V gene data show CDR1 as DFQATT and CDR2 as SNEGSKA (reference sequence). V dropped 1 base and J dropped 6; count of bases not matched to a gene: 8. General study results and limits: Ophthalmopathy prediction by the model preceded onset by a median about 6 months.

The chain recombines TRBV20-1 with TRBJ2-1, with TRBD2 matching over 11 bases. This receptor was obtained from a woman aged 18-30 years with Graves' hyperthyroidism. The specimen sequenced was blood. CDR3 loop: CSARGLLAGVVNEQFF. Here the CDR3 DNA reads TGCAGTGCTAGAGGCCTACTAGCGGGAGTCGTCAATGAGCAGTTCTTC.